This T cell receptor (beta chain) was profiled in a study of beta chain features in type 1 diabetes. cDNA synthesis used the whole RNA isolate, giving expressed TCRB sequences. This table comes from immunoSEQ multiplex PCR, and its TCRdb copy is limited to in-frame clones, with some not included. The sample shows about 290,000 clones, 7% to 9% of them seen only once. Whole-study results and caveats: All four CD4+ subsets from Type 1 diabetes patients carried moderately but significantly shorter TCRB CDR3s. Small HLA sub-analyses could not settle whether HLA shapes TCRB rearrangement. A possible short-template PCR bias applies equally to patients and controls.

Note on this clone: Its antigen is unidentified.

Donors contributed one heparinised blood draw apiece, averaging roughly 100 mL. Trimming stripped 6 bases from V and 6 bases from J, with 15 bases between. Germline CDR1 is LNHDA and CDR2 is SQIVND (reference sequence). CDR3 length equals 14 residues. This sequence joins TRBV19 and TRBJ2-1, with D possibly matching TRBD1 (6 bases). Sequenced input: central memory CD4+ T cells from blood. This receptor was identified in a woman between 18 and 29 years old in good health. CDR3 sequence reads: CASSHRARLNEQFF. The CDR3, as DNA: TGTGCCAGTAGCCACAGGGCCCGTCTCAATGAGCAGTTCTTC.